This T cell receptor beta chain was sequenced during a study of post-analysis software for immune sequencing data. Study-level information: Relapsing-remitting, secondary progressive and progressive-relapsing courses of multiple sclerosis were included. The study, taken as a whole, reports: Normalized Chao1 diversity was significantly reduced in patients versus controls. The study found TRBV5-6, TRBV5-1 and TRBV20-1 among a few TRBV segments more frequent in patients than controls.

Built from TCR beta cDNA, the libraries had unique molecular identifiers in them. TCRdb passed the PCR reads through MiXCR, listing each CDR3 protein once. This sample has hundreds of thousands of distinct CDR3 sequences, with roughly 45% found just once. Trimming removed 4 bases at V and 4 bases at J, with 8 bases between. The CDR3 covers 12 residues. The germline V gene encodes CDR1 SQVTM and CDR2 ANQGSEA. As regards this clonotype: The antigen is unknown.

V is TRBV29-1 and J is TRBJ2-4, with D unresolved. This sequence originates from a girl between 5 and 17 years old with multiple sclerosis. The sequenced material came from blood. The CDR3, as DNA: TGCAGCGTTGGGACGGAGAAAAACATTCAGTACTTC. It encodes CSVGTEKNIQYF. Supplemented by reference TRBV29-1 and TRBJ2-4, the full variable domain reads SAVISQKPSRDICQRGTSLTIQCQVDSQVTMMFWYRQQPGQSLTLIATANQGSEATYESGFVIDKFPISRPNLTFSTLTVSNMSPEDSSIYLCSVGTEKNIQYFGAGTRLSVL.